The sequence of this T cell receptor (beta chain) was determined in a study of blood T cell repertoires in COVID-19. The CDR3 sequence is 17 residues long. Assay: immunoSEQ multiplex PCR; the TCRdb copy retains only in-frame clones and omits some. The sample has over 200,000 clones; 84% are singletons. In its sample, this clone was seen many times. This TCR came from a woman aged 40 to 55 who had recovered from COVID-19. The sample taken for sequencing was PBMCs or T cells enriched from blood (not recorded which). This chain uses TRBV1 with TRBJ2-5; the table calls TRBD2, which could not be checked here. TRBV1 corresponds to a pseudogene. CDR3 sequence (DNA): TGCACCAGCAGCCAAGAGGTACAGCGGGAGGGACGGGAGACCCAGTACTTC. Its translation is CTSSQEVQREGRETQYF.